The subject of this entry is one TCR beta chain. The data originate from a study of T cell repertoires in cytomegalovirus infection. Study-level information: An indication of both CMV infection and matching HLA type came from public TCR beta signatures.

From the reads, TCRdb called clonotypes with MiXCR, one entry per CDR3 protein. The sample shows about 260,000 distinct CDR3 sequences, approximately 9.2% of them seen only once. The sequencing input was PBMCs. This sequence was found in a human donor in good health (CMV status not recorded). Some clones in this sample may be carry-over from other donors' samples.

The CDR3 here is CATSDSTGYNQPQHF. CDR3 nucleotides: TGTGCCACCAGTGATTCTACAGGGTACAATCAGCCCCAGCATTTT. The chain carries TRBV24-1 and TRBJ1-5, with a weak D call TRBD1 (6 bases). V lost 2 bases to trimming and J lost 3 bases, with 10 bases between them. This CDR3 has 15 amino acids. Germline V gene lookup returns CDR1 KGHDR and CDR2 SFDVKD.